These 20 T cell receptor beta chains share one sample of origin, sequenced in a study of Ad26.COV2.S vaccination and SARS-CoV-2 variants (dated by TCRdb to about 2021). The label giving this sample's treatment or condition can be read as: about 20 received Ad26.COV2.S at low or high dose, single or two shots; roughly five received placebo; per-sample allocation not given. For vaccine and placebo recipients, the sequenced repertoires came from samples collected on day 63 after the first injection. The protocol used for the library was the immunoSEQ multiplex PCR assay. Entries here come from immuneACCESS through TCRdb and include only in-frame sequences with V and J called. Some clones fail to appear in such tables; in the studies checked, an unresolved V gene covers under half of the shortfall, and the cause of the remainder is unknown. The sample records around 240,000 clones, approximately 88% of which are singletons. The top ten hold over 8.5% of the sample.

The sample here was peripheral blood, taken in a trial of Ad26.COV2.S vaccine versus placebo. The receptors come from a person between 18 and 60 years old who received the Ad26.COV2.S COVID-19 vaccine or a placebo.

This chain links TRBV19 with TRBJ2-7; D remains unclear. The V and J ends lost 4 bases and 6 bases respectively, with 10 bases between them. Germline-derived CDR1 and CDR2 are LNHDA and SQIVND (reference sequence). CDR3 length: 12 residues. CDR3 DNA sequence: TGTGCCAGTAGTAAAGGGATGGGCGAGCAGTACTTC. Translation: CASSKGMGEQYF.

The chain uses TRBV11-2 and TRBJ1-2, with 8 bases aligning to TRBD1. Losses at the gene ends were 5 bases for V and 1 base for J; bases not matched to a gene: 12. This CDR3 is built from 17 residues. CDR1 SGHAT and CDR2 FQNNGV come from the germline V gene. CDR3 in amino acids: CASSPLRWDRFNYGYTF. The CDR3 nucleotides are TGTGCCAGCAGCCCTTTACGGTGGGACAGGTTTAACTATGGCTACACCTTC.

V usage is TRBV5-1 and J usage is TRBJ1-3, with 9 bases matching TRBD1. V lost 3 bases to trimming and J lost 4 bases; unmatched junction nucleotides: 5. The CDR3 is made up of 15 amino acids. Germline values: CDR1 SGHRS, CDR2 YFSETQ. CDR3 DNA: TGCGCCAGCAGCTCCGGGACAGGGAACGGAAACACCATATATTTT. Translated: CASSSGTGNGNTIYF.

The chain recombines TRBV6-2 or TRBV6-3 with TRBJ2-5; D is tentatively TRBD1 or TRBD2 (6 bases each). Looked up from germline, CDR1 is MNHEY and CDR2 is SVGEGT. V lost 2 bases to trimming and J lost 2 bases, with 12 bases between them. The CDR3 runs to 15 residues. CDR3 protein: CASSYEGGRQETQYF. The CDR3 nucleotides are TGTGCCAGCAGTTACGAGGGGGGCCGGCAAGAGACCCAGTACTTC.

This sequence joins TRBV15 and TRBJ2-5, with a possible D match to TRBD1 (6 bases). This CDR3 comprises 14 residues. Germline CDR1 LNHNV, CDR2 YYDKDF (reference sequence). The V end was cut by 5 bases, the J end by 6 bases, with 16 bases between. In nucleotides, the CDR3 is TGTGCCACCAGCGGTGAAGGGGGAAAGAAGACCCAGTACTTC. As protein: CATSGEGGKKTQYF. Full variable domain (missing parts from reference TRBV15 and TRBJ2-5): DAMVIQNPRYQVTQFGKPVTLSCSQTLNHNVMYWYQQKSSQAPKLLFHYYDKDFNNEADTPDNFQSRRPNTSFCFLDIRSPGLGDTAMYLCATSGEGGKKTQYFGPGTRLLVL.

This chain joins TRBV5-8 and TRBJ1-1, with D perhaps TRBD1 (6 bases). The CDR3 has 15 amino acids. Germline CDR1 is SGHTS and CDR2 is YDEGEE. Trimming left V 1 base short and J 1 base short, with 11 bases between. The CDR3 DNA reads TGTGCCAGCAGCTTGTTCTTGGGGGCGAACACTGAAGCTTTCTTT. The encoded protein is CASSLFLGANTEAFF.

This clone was picked up one time. The genes are TRBV9 and TRBJ2-3; D not certain. The length of the CDR3 is 14 residues. CDR1 SGDLS and CDR2 YYNGEE come from the germline V gene. V gave up 4 bases and J gave up 1 base, with 10 bases separating them. This chain's CDR3 is CASSSRTGTDTQYF. The CDR3 nucleotides are TGTGCCAGCAGCTCTCGGACGGGCACAGATACGCAGTATTTT. The full variable domain, with the rest looked up from reference TRBV9 and TRBJ2-3, is DSGVTQTPKHLITATGQRVTLRCSPRSGDLSVYWYQQSLDQGLQFLIQYYNGEERAKGNILERFSAQQFPDLHSELNLSSLELGDSALYFCASSSRTGTDTQYFGPGTRLTVL.

The rearrangement uses TRBV9 and TRBJ2-2, with 14 nucleotides matching TRBD2. V dropped 3 bases and J dropped 4; count of bases not matched to a gene: 8. Germline CDR1 is SGDLS and CDR2 is YYNGEE. The CDR3 contains 18 residues. The CDR3 coding sequence is TGTGCCAGCAGCGGCGGGACTAGCGGGAGAAGTTTCACCGGGGAGCTGTTTTTT. It encodes CASSGGTSGRSFTGELFF.

The gene calls are TRBV4-3 and TRBJ2-5; no clear D. The V end lost 0 bases, the J end lost 7 bases, and 9 bases lay between the germline ends. The germline V gene has CDR1 LGHNA and CDR2 YSLEER. The CDR3 consists of 13 residues. The CDR3 sequence: CASSQEPGRTQYF. Written as DNA, the CDR3 is TGCGCCAGCAGCCAAGAACCGGGCCGGACCCAGTACTTC.

V is TRBV2 and J is TRBJ2-3; 10 bases align to TRBD1. This CDR3 spans 16 amino acids. Per the germline V gene, CDR1 is SNHLY and CDR2 is FYNNEI. The J segment lost 2 bases and the V segment lost 2 bases, leaving 4 bases of the junction unmatched. The CDR3 DNA is TGTGCCAGCAGTGAAAGGGGACAGGGGATCACAGATACGCAGTATTTT. This codes for CASSERGQGITDTQYF.

V gene TRBV18 combines with J gene TRBJ2-5; 8 nucleotides agree with TRBD2. J was trimmed by 0 bases and V by 5 bases; bases with no gene match: 5. The CDR3 totals 15 residues. The germline gives CDR1 KGHSH, CDR2 LQKENI. Here the CDR3 DNA reads TGTGCCAGCTCAGAAGGCGGGGGGAACCAAGAGACCCAGTACTTC. Translating gives CASSEGGGNQETQYF. The full variable domain, in which reference TRBV18 and TRBJ2-5 provide the parts outside the CDR3, is NAGVMQNPRHLVRRRGQEARLRCSPMKGHSHVYWYRQLPEEGLKFMVYLQKENIIDESGMPKERFSAEFPKEGPSILRIQQVVRGDSAAYFCASSEGGGNQETQYFGPGTRLLVL.

J is TRBJ2-5 and V is TRBV3-1 (or the pseudogene TRBV3-2); the D is unclear. In germline, CDR1 is LGHDT, CDR2 YNNKEL (reference sequence). The CDR3 length is 14 residues. V lost 1 base to trimming and J lost 4 bases, with 10 bases between them. CDR3 region: CASSQASKGETQYF. CDR3 bases: TGTGCCAGCAGCCAAGCAAGTAAAGGAGAGACCCAGTACTTC.

V gene TRBV6-2 or TRBV6-3 combines with J gene TRBJ2-7; D uncertain. Germline loops: CDR1 MNHEY, CDR2 SVGEGT. Trimming left V 4 bases short and J 6 bases short, with 10 bases between. The CDR3 extends over 12 amino acids. The DNA of the CDR3 is TGTGCCAGCAGTTGGGGTTCAGGCGAGCAGTACTTC. It is translated as CASSWGSGEQYF.

The gene calls are TRBV28 and TRBJ2-7; 7 positions agree with TRBD2. The CDR3 runs 14 residues. Germline CDR1 reads MDHEN; CDR2 reads SYDVKM. V lost 8 bases and J lost 2; bases outside the gene matches: 9. In DNA, the CDR3 is TGTGCCAGCTCCCTGGGGGGGAAAACCTACGAGCAGTACTTC. This codes for CASSLGGKTYEQYF.

The CDR3 spells CASSFEGNTEAFF. For the CDR3, the DNA is TGTGCCAGCAGCTTCGAGGGGAACACTGAAGCTTTCTTT. The J gene is TRBJ1-1, the V gene TRBV11-3; D remains ambiguous. Germline CDR1 and CDR2: SGHNT and YENEEA. V shed 3 bases and J shed 1 base, with 6 bases lying between them. The CDR3 extends over 13 amino acids.

The V and J genes are TRBV4-3 and TRBJ2-1, with D uncertain. V lost 1 base and J 2 bases, leaving 3 bases between the germline ends. Germline V gene sequence: CDR1 LGHNA, CDR2 YSLEER. The CDR3 runs 13 residues. The CDR3 DNA sequence: TGCGCCAGCAGCCAAGGGACCTACAATGAGCAGTTCTTC. Protein product: CASSQGTYNEQFF.

This clone was seen once. The chain employs TRBV9 and TRBJ2-3, with D tentatively TRBD1 or TRBD2 (5 bases each). The CDR3 has 15 residues. V was clipped by 0 bases and J by 6 bases, with 14 bases between them. Germline V gene sequence: CDR1 SGDLS, CDR2 YYNGEE. The CDR3 DNA follows: TGTGCCAGCAGCGTAGCAGGGCGCCGAGGGGATACGCAGTATTTT. Its protein is CASSVAGRRGDTQYF. The variable domain in full, completed from reference TRBV9 and TRBJ2-3, reads DSGVTQTPKHLITATGQRVTLRCSPRSGDLSVYWYQQSLDQGLQFLIQYYNGEERAKGNILERFSAQQFPDLHSELNLSSLELGDSALYFCASSVAGRRGDTQYFGPGTRLTVL.

The chain couples TRBV6-5 to TRBJ2-2; D is possibly TRBD1 (6 bases). The CDR3 sequence is 13 residues long. The V end lost 11 bases, the J end lost 4 bases, and 14 bases lay between the germline ends. Germline CDR1 MNHEY, CDR2 SVGAGI. In DNA, the CDR3 is TGTGCCGGGGGCAGTAGACTCACCGGGGAGCTGTTTTTT. It encodes CAGGSRLTGELFF.

The chain couples TRBV30 to TRBJ1-5; possible D gene TRBD1, 5 bases. Germline CDR1 reads GTSNPN; CDR2 reads SVGIG (reference sequence). The CDR3 sequence is 13 residues long. Between the trimmed V and J ends, which lost 2 bases and 6 bases, there was a span of 11 bases. The CDR3 coding sequence is TGTGCCTGGAGTCGAGGGGTCGGTCAGCCCCAGCATTTT. Translation gives CAWSRGVGQPQHF.

This clone was counted once. This chain connects TRBV10-3 to TRBJ2-2; no firm D call. This CDR3 region has 14 residues. Trimming left V 5 bases short and J 0 bases short, with 7 bases between. Germline V lookup: CDR1 ENHRY, CDR2 SYGVKD. This CDR3 reads CAISQESNTGELFF. CDR3 coding DNA: TGTGCCATCAGTCAGGAATCGAACACCGGGGAGCTGTTTTTT.